The 26 T cell receptor beta chains presented below share a single source sample, sequenced in a study of blood T cell repertoires in COVID-19. Measured with immunoSEQ multiplex PCR; TCRdb has only the in-frame clones, and not every one. In the table there are about 120,000 clones, around 81% of which are singletons. Sequencing was performed on peripheral blood. The receptor set was obtained from a man aged 60 to 75 with acute or convalescent COVID-19.

This clone has only a few counts. The chain uses TRBV15 and TRBJ1-1; TRBD1 matches 9 bases. This CDR3 is 15 amino acids long. Looked up from germline, CDR1 is LNHNV and CDR2 is YYDKDF (reference sequence). V shed 0 bases and J 1 base; nucleotides not matched to a gene: 0. The CDR3 nucleotides read TGTGCCACCAGCAGAGAGGACAGGGGGAACACTGAAGCTTTCTTT. This encodes CATSREDRGNTEAFF.

J is TRBJ1-3 and V is TRBV5-1; TRBD1 agrees at 7 bases. Germline trimming cut 0 bases from V and 2 bases from J; bases unmatched to any gene: 2. This CDR3 contains 15 residues. Germline V gene lookup returns CDR1 SGHRS and CDR2 YFSETQ. The CDR3 here is CASSLVQGAGNTIYF. The CDR3 DNA is TGCGCCAGCAGCTTGGTTCAGGGGGCTGGAAACACCATATATTTT.

The table lists this clone with a count of one. The chain uses TRBV28 and TRBJ1-5; tentative D call: TRBD1 (5 bases). Germline CDR1 reads MDHEN; CDR2 reads SYDVKM. Trimming took 3 bases from V and 3 from J, leaving 9 bases between them. CDR3 size: 14 residues. The CDR3 bases are TGTGCCAGCAGTTTCCCAGGGAACAATCAGCCCCAGCATTTT. Translated, it gives CASSFPGNNQPQHF.

V and J are TRBV28 and TRBJ1-6; D call uncertain. This CDR3 has 15 amino acids. Germline loops: CDR1 MDHEN, CDR2 SYDVKM. V gave up 3 bases and J gave up 0 bases, with 6 bases separating them. Here the CDR3 DNA reads TGTGCCAGCAGTTTGGGGAGCTCCTATAATTCACCCCTCCACTTT. As protein: CASSLGSSYNSPLHF.

This clone was seen just once. This chain connects TRBV7-8 to TRBJ2-7; 7 bases are a match to TRBD1. The CDR3 covers 14 residues. V was clipped by 1 base and J by 5 bases; unmatched bases: 5. From germline, CDR1 is SGHVS and CDR2 FQNEAQ. The CDR3 protein is CASSLGSQGDEQYF. The CDR3 DNA follows: TGTGCCAGCAGCTTAGGATCCCAGGGGGACGAGCAGTACTTC. Variable domain in full (rest from reference TRBV7-8 and TRBJ2-7): GAGVSQSPRYKVAKRGQDVALRCDPISGHVSLFWYQQALGQGPEFLTYFQNEAQLDKSGLPSDRFFAERPEGSVSTLKIQRTQQEDSAVYLCASSLGSQGDEQYFGPGTRLTVT.

The chain employs TRBV11-2 and TRBJ2-5; 9 positions agree with TRBD1. The CDR3 covers 14 residues. V was clipped by 3 bases and J by 5 bases; unmatched bases: 4. Germline values: CDR1 SGHAT, CDR2 FQNNGV. The CDR3 loop is CASSLDRGGETQYF. The CDR3 DNA sequence: TGTGCCAGCAGCTTGGACAGGGGAGGGGAGACCCAGTACTTC.

This clone was counted once. The CDR3 nucleotides are TGTGCCAGCAGTGAAGTCCCACCCCAGAGCAATCAGCCCCAGCATTTT. Amino acids: CASSEVPPQSNQPQHF. The genes are TRBV25-1 and TRBJ1-5; the D is unclear. V dropped 2 bases and J dropped 1 base, with 12 bases sitting between them. Germline V lookup: CDR1 MGHDK, CDR2 SYGVNS. CDR3 length: 16 residues.

The rearrangement links TRBV9 to TRBJ2-2; TRBD2 aligns across 9 bases. Germline CDR1 SGDLS, CDR2 YYNGEE. The CDR3 contains 17 residues. Losses at the gene ends were 4 bases for V and 7 bases for J; bases not matched to a gene: 14. Written as DNA, the CDR3 is TGTGCCAGCAGCCAGGAGTTGGTAGCGGGAGTAAACGGGGAGCTGTTTTTT. Translated, it gives CASSQELVAGVNGELFF. The variable domain in full, with the rest retrieved from reference TRBV9 and TRBJ2-2, is DSGVTQTPKHLITATGQRVTLRCSPRSGDLSVYWYQQSLDQGLQFLIQYYNGEERAKGNILERFSAQQFPDLHSELNLSSLELGDSALYFCASSQELVAGVNGELFFGEGSRLTVL.

The chain uses TRBV7-9 and TRBJ1-5; D is perhaps TRBD1 (5 bases). The germline CDR1 and CDR2 sequences are SEHNR and FQNEAQ (reference sequence). The CDR3 contains 15 residues. Trimming stripped 2 bases from V and 5 bases from J, with 13 bases between. This CDR3 reads CASSLTQGRDQPQHF. The CDR3 coding sequence is TGTGCCAGCAGCTTAACCCAGGGAAGGGATCAGCCCCAGCATTTT.

The V gene is TRBV29-1, the J gene TRBJ1-2; no clear D. CDR1 SQVTM and CDR2 ANQGSEA come from the germline V gene. The CDR3 is 15 residues long. The V end lost 4 bases, the J end lost 3 bases, and 18 bases lay between the germline ends. In DNA form, the CDR3 reads TGCAGCGTTGGTACGGCCGCCGGAGGAGACTATGGCTACACCTTC. This translates into CSVGTAAGGDYGYTF.

The chain links TRBV15 to TRBJ2-1, with 7 bases fitting TRBD2. The CDR3 is made up of 14 amino acids. Trimming cost V 5 bases and J 6 bases; bases outside gene matches: 7. The germline V gene has CDR1 LNHNV and CDR2 YYDKDF (reference sequence). CDR3 coding DNA: TGTGCCACCAGCGAAACTAGCGAGGTCAATGAGCAGTTCTTC. Its protein product is CATSETSEVNEQFF.

This clone was observed a handful of times. V gene TRBV9 combines with J gene TRBJ2-6, with TRBD1 matching over 10 bases. The CDR3 extends over 17 amino acids. With V trimmed by 4 bases and J by 0 bases, 4 bases remained unmatched. Germline V lookup: CDR1 SGDLS, CDR2 YYNGEE. This CDR3 is CASSLRDRGSGANVLTF. DNA of the CDR3: TGTGCCAGCAGCCTCCGGGACAGGGGCTCTGGGGCCAACGTCCTGACTTTC.

The rearrangement links TRBV27 to TRBJ1-2; no definite D call. Germline values: CDR1 MNHEY, CDR2 SMNVEV (reference sequence). The CDR3 spans 11 residues. The V and J ends lost 6 bases and 7 bases respectively, with 9 bases between them. In DNA, the CDR3 is TGTGCCAGCAGGGCGGTTGGTGGCTACACCTTC. The encoded protein is CASRAVGGYTF.

The CDR3 spells CSVEGDSYEQYF. Here the CDR3 DNA reads TGCAGCGTTGAGGGGGACAGCTACGAGCAGTACTTC. The J gene is TRBJ2-7, the V gene TRBV29-1; 7 positions agree with TRBD1. The ends lost 3 bases at V and 3 bases at J; junction bases unmatched: 2. The CDR3 is 12 residues long. The germline gives CDR1 SQVTM, CDR2 ANQGSEA.

V and J are TRBV2 and TRBJ1-5, with D maybe TRBD1 (6 bases). CDR3 length equals 15 residues. V lost 5 bases and J 2 bases, leaving 13 bases between the germline ends. Germline V gene sequence: CDR1 SNHLY, CDR2 FYNNEI. Here the CDR3 reads CASSPQGRGNQPQHF. In nucleotides, the CDR3 is TGTGCCAGCAGTCCACAGGGTAGGGGCAATCAGCCCCAGCATTTT.

The chain joins TRBV4-1 to TRBJ2-1, with 7 bases that match TRBD2. Per germline, CDR1 MGHRA and CDR2 YSYEKL. This CDR3 comprises 16 residues. The junction had 5 bases not matched to a gene; V was cut back by 3 bases and J by 0 bases. CDR3 in amino acids: CASSQGRASSYNEQFF. The CDR3, as DNA: TGCGCCAGCAGCCAGGGGAGGGCGAGCTCCTACAATGAGCAGTTCTTC.

V and J are TRBV10-1 and TRBJ2-7; 8 bases fit TRBD2. J lost 2 bases, V lost 0 bases, and 6 bases had no gene match. The germline gives CDR1 WNHNN, CDR2 SYGVQD (reference sequence). This CDR3 spans 16 amino acids. The CDR3 region is CASSESVTGGTYEQYF. DNA of the CDR3: TGCGCCAGCAGTGAGTCGGTGACGGGAGGGACCTACGAGCAGTACTTC.

The CDR3 spells CASSLVGEGVYNEQFF. The CDR3 bases are TGCGCCAGCAGCTTGGTAGGGGAAGGGGTCTACAATGAGCAGTTCTTC. The rearrangement links TRBV5-1 to TRBJ2-1; TRBD1 might be the D (5 bases). Germline V gene lookup returns CDR1 SGHRS and CDR2 YFSETQ. The CDR3 loop spans 16 amino acids. V was trimmed by 0 bases and J by 3 bases, leaving 13 bases between them.

A single count supports this clone. The rearrangement links TRBV28 to TRBJ1-2; tentative D call: TRBD1 (5 bases). Trimming cost V 4 bases and J 7 bases, with 25 bases left between them. This CDR3 has 17 amino acids. Germline loops: CDR1 MDHEN, CDR2 SYDVKM. The CDR3 region has the DNA TGTGCCAGCAGTTCCCCCTTGGGGGGGGTAGCTGTCGGTGGCTACACCTTC. Its protein is CASSSPLGGVAVGGYTF.

The chain combines TRBV28 with TRBJ1-1; D ambiguous. V lost 5 bases, J lost 0 bases, and 7 bases lay in between. The CDR3 is 13 amino acids. In germline, CDR1 is MDHEN, CDR2 SYDVKM. The CDR3 DNA reads as TGTGCCAGCAGTCCTGAGATGAACACTGAAGCTTTCTTT. This encodes CASSPEMNTEAFF.

The chain recombines TRBV5-4 with TRBJ2-3; 7 bases map to TRBD2. The germline V gene has CDR1 SGHNT and CDR2 YYREEE (reference sequence). CDR3 length: 15 residues. The ends lost 0 bases at V and 4 bases at J; junction bases unmatched: 5. Here the CDR3 DNA reads TGTGCCAGCAGCTTGGGCGGGAGAGTCGCAGATACGCAGTATTTT. Residues: CASSLGGRVADTQYF.

V is TRBV27 and J is TRBJ2-7, with D maybe TRBD2 (5 bases). CDR3 length: 15 amino acids. CDR1 is MNHEY and CDR2 is SMNVEV in the germline V gene (reference sequence). Trimming left V 2 bases short and J 3 bases short, with 14 bases between. The CDR3, as DNA: TGTGCCAGCAGTTTAGGCCTAGCACTGAGCTACGAGCAGTACTTC. Translation: CASSLGLALSYEQYF.

With respect to this clone: The sample holds other DNA sequences that translate to the same CDR3. The chain combines TRBV28 with TRBJ1-5, with TRBD1 matching over 8 bases. Germline assignment: CDR1 MDHEN and CDR2 SYDVKM. This CDR3 is 15 amino acids long. Losses at the gene ends were 2 bases for V and 3 bases for J; bases not matched to a gene: 3. CDR3 nucleotides: TGTGCCAGCAGTTTAACAGGGGGGACCAATCAGCCCCAGCATTTT. It specifies CASSLTGGTNQPQHF.

V and J are TRBV11-1 and TRBJ2-3; 8 bases map to TRBD2. Germline assignment: CDR1 SGHAT and CDR2 FQDESV (reference sequence). The CDR3 length is 15 residues. The ends lost 5 bases at V and 1 base at J; junction bases unmatched: 5. The CDR3 spells CASSQGAGGTDTQYF. The CDR3 DNA reads TGTGCCAGCAGCCAAGGAGCGGGAGGCACAGATACGCAGTATTTT.

The V gene is TRBV7-9, the J gene TRBJ1-3; the D gene is possibly TRBD1 (6 bases). The CDR3 is 16 amino acids. Germline assignment: CDR1 SEHNR and CDR2 FQNEAQ (reference sequence). With 5 bases removed from V and 0 bases from J, the gap between germline ends came to 14 bases. The CDR3 DNA follows: TGTGCCAGCAGCCGAGTAGGGGGAGTCTCTGGAAACACCATATATTTT. It translates to CASSRVGGVSGNTIYF.

This chain uses TRBV27 with TRBJ2-5; 12 nucleotides line up with TRBD1. The CDR3 is 16 amino acids. V was pared by 5 bases and J by 5 bases, with 9 bases of the junction left unmatched. Germline V lookup: CDR1 MNHEY, CDR2 SMNVEV (reference sequence). The CDR3 DNA reads as TGTGCCAGCAGTGCGGGGGGGGGACAGGGGGCCGAGACCCAGTACTTC. This translates into CASSAGGGQGAETQYF.